The present entry profiles one TCR beta chain with its context. Clones were read by immunoSEQ multiplex PCR, and TCRdb kept only the in-frame ones, dropping some. The sample records 340,000 or so clones, around 82% being singletons. This record belongs to a study of blood T cell repertoires in COVID-19. The V gene's germline CDR1 is SGHRS and CDR2 YFSETQ. The CDR3 runs 15 residues. Trimming cost V 3 bases and J 2 bases, with 13 bases left between them. The chain links TRBV5-1 to TRBJ2-3, with a weak D call TRBD2 (6 bases). This clonotype originated in a young man with active or convalescent COVID-19. Sequencing was done on a sample of peripheral blood. CDR3 in amino acids: CASSSMGLPTDTQYF. The DNA of the CDR3 is TGCGCCAGCAGCTCGATGGGACTTCCCACAGATACGCAGTATTTT.